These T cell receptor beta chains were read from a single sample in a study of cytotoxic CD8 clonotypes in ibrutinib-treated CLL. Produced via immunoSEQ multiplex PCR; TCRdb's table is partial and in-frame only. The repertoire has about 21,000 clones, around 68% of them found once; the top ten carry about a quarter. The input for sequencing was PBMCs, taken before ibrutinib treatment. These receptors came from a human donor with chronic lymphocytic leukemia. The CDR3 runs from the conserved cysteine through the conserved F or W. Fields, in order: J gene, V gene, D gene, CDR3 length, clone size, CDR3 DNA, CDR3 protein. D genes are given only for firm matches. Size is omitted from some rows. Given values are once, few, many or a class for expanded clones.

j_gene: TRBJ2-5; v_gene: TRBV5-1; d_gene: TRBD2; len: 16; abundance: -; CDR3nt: TGCGCCAGCGGGGGACTAGCGAATACTGCTCAAGAGACCCAGTACTTC; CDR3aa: CASGGLANTAQETQYF
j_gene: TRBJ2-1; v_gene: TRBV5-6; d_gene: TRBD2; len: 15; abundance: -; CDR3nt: TGTGCCAGCAGCCTGAGGACTAGCGGTAACAATGAGCAGTTCTTC; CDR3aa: CASSLRTSGNNEQFF
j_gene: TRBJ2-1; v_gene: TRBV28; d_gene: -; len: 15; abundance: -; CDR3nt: TGTGCCAGCAGTCTTCCCGGAGGGCCACGCAATGAGCAGTTCTTC; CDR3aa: CASSLPGGPRNEQFF
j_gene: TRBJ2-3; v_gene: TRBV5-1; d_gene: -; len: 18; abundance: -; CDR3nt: TGCGCCAGCAGCTTGGATGGCAGGGCCGAAAGATCCACAGATACGCAGTATTTT; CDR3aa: CASSLDGRAERSTDTQYF
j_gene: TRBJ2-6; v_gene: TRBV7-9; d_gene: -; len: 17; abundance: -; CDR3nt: TGTGCCAGCAGTTCCGGGGCCTTCTTAAAGGGGGCCAACGTCCTGACTTTC; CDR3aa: CASSSGAFLKGANVLTF
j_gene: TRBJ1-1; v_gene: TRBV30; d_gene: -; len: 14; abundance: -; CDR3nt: TGTGCCTGGAGTGTACTGACACCGAACACTGAAGCTTTCTTT; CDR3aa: CAWSVLTPNTEAFF
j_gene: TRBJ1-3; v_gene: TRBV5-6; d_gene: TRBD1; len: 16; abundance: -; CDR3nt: TGTGCCAGCAGCTCTGGACAGGGGGTCTCTGGAAACACCATATATTTT; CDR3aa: CASSSGQGVSGNTIYF
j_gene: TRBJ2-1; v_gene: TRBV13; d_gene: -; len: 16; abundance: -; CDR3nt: TGTGCCAGCAGCTTAGACTTTCGCCGGGGCTTCAATGAGCAGTTCTTC; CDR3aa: CASSLDFRRGFNEQFF
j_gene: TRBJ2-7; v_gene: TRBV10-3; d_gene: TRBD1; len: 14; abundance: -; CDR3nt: TGTGCCACCCGCCTCGGGACAGTTGTTTACGAGCAGTACTTC; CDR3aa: CATRLGTVVYEQYF
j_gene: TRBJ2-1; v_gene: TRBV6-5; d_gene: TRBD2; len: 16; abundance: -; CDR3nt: TGTGCCAGCAGTTACGGGAGTACTAGCGGACAGACTGAGCAGTTCTTC; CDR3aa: CASSYGSTSGQTEQFF
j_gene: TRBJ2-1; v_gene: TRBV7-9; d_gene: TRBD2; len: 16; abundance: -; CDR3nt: TGTGCCAGCAGCCCGGTCCTAGCGGGAGTAGGCAATGAGCAGTTCTTC; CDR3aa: CASSPVLAGVGNEQFF
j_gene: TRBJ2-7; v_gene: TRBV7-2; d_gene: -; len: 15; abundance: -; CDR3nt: TGTGCCAGCAGCTTACAACCCTCCTCGACCTACGAGCAGTACTTC; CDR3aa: CASSLQPSSTYEQYF
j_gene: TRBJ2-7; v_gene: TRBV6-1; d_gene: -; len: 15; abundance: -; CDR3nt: TGTGCCAGCAGTGATGCCAGGTCTGGGCGGTACGAGCAGTACTTC; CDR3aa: CASSDARSGRYEQYF
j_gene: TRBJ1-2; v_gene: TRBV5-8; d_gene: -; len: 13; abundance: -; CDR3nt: TGTGCCAGCAGCTTGATACGGCTCTATGGCTACACCTTC; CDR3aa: CASSLIRLYGYTF
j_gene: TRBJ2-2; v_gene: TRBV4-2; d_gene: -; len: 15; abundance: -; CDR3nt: TGTGCCAGCAGCCAAGGCAGGGGTTCCAACGGGGAGCTGTTTTTT; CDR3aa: CASSQGRGSNGELFF
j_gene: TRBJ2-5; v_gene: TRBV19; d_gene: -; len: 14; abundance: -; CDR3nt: TGTGCCAGTAGTATAGACAGGGACCAAGAGACCCAGTACTTC; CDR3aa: CASSIDRDQETQYF
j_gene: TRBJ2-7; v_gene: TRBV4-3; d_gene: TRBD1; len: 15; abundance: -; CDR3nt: TGCGCCAGCAGCCAAGGGACAGGGGCCTCCTACGAGCAGTACTTC; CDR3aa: CASSQGTGASYEQYF
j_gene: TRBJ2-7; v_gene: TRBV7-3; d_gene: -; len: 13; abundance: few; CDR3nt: TGTGCCAGCAGCTTAACTAGAAACAACGAGCAGTACTTC; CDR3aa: CASSLTRNNEQYF
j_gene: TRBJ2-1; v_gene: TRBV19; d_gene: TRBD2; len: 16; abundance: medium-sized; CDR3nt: TGTGCCAGTAGTCCCGGGACTAGCGGGGGACGCAATGAGCAGTTCTTC; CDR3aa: CASSPGTSGGRNEQFF
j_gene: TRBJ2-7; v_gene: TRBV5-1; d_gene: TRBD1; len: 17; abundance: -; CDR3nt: TGCGCCAGCAGCCCGGACCTCGGGACAGGGGAGGCCTACGAGCAGTACTTC; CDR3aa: CASSPDLGTGEAYEQYF
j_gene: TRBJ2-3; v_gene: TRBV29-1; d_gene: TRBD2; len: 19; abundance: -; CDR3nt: TGCAGCGTTGAAGGGGGCTGGGGACTAGCGGGAGATAGGGGGGATACGCAGTATTTT; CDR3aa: CSVEGGWGLAGDRGDTQYF
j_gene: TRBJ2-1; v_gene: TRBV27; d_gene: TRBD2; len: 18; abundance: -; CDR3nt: TGTGCCAGCAGTCGAAGGGTGTCTAGCGGGCTCGTAAGGAATGAGCAGTTCTTC; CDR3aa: CASSRRVSSGLVRNEQFF
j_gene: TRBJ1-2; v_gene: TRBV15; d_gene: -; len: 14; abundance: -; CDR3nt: TGTGCCACCAGCAGAGATCAGCTTGCCTATGGCTACACCTTC; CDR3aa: CATSRDQLAYGYTF
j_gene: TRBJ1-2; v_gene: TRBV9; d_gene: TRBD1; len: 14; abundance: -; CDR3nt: TGTGCCAGCAGCCCCACGACAGGGGGCTTTGGCTACACCTTC; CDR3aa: CASSPTTGGFGYTF
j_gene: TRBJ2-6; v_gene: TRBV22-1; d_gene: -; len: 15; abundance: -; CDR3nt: TGTCCTGGGAGTAGCGAACAAAGTCGGGCCAACGTCCTGACTTTC; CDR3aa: CPGSSEQSRANVLTF
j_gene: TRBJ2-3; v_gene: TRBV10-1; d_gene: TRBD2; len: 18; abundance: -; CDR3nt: TGCGCCAGCAGTGTCATCCCCAGGACTAGCGGGAGCACAGATACGCAGTATTTT; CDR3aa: CASSVIPRTSGSTDTQYF
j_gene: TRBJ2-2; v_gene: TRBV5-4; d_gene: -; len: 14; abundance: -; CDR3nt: TGTGCCAGCAGCGGGACCCAGGGTCCCGGGGAGCTGTTTTTT; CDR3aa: CASSGTQGPGELFF
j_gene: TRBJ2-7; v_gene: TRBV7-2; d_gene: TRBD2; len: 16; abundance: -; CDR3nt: TGTGCCAGCAGCACAAGAGCGGGAGCTGGATCCTACGAGCAGTACTTC; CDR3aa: CASSTRAGAGSYEQYF
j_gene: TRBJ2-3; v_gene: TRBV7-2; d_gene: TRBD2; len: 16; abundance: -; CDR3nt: TGTGCCAGCAGCCCGACTAGCGGGAGAATCACAGATACGCAGTATTTT; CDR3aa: CASSPTSGRITDTQYF